This section outlines one T cell receptor beta chain sequence together with its context. This clone was observed a few times. The clone's antigen remains unknown. The sample holds no much larger clone one base away, and base qualities are not on file. These data originate in a study of technical replicates of blood from a few donors (dated by TCRdb to 2016 to 2017). Library method: the immunoSEQ multiplex PCR assay. In TCRdb, the immuneACCESS table is reduced to in-frame sequences with V and J assigned. These tables do not hold every clone; where another copy was compared, an unresolved V gene accounts for under half, and the others remain unexplained. For this sample there are over 70,000 clones; 90% to 95% appear just once. About 0.4% of the sample goes to the ten largest clones. The source is a human donor in good health. Sequences were obtained from T cells isolated from PBMCs.

The DNA sequence is given as TGTGCCAGCAGCTTACTACTTCGACTAGCGGGAAACAATGAGCAGTTCTTC. The resulting protein is CASSLLLRLAGNNEQFF. The chain links TRBV7-3 with TRBJ2-1, with 11 bases in between that match TRBD2. The junction shows trimming of 2 bases on V and 5 bases on J, and the gene matches do not reach 8 bases of it. Measured from the cysteine to the phenylalanine, the CDR3 is 17 residues long. Here the CDR3 DNA is all that survives: 51 bases in frame from base 1. For CDR1 and CDR2, the germline V gene lists SGHTA and FQGTGA.